This passage covers 4 T cell receptor beta chains from one sample sequenced in a study of T cells in narcolepsy. The data were produced by immunoSEQ multiplex PCR, yet TCRdb's version contains in-frame clones alone and is incomplete. The data contain about 33,000 clones, around 90% of them seen just once; the ten biggest clones take up around 1.2%. Material: CD45RA- memory CD4+ T cells from PBMCs. The source is a human donor with narcolepsy.

As regards this clone: The sample contains more than one DNA sequence encoding this CDR3. This chain connects TRBV28 to TRBJ2-3; D gene uncertain. The CDR3 spans 13 residues. V was trimmed by 5 bases and J by 5 bases, leaving 11 bases between them. Germline-derived CDR1 and CDR2 are MDHEN and SYDVKM. As DNA, the CDR3 is TGTGCCAGCAGTGCCGGTGGCGTAGATACGCAGTATTTT. It specifies CASSAGGVDTQYF.

The chain has TRBV11-3 and TRBJ1-1, with 8 bases identical to TRBD1. After removal of 2 bases from V and 4 bases from J, the junction contained 6 bases not matched to a gene. CDR1 and CDR2 from the germline V gene are SGHNT and YENEEA. The CDR3 covers 15 residues. In DNA, the CDR3 is TGTGCCAGCAGCTTACGTGGGACAGGTCCCACTGAAGCTTTCTTT. It yields the protein CASSLRGTGPTEAFF.

This chain connects TRBV27 to TRBJ2-3; 7 positions match TRBD2. The CDR3 length is 17 residues. Unmatched junction bases numbered 12, after V lost 3 bases and J lost 3 bases. Germline loops: CDR1 MNHEY, CDR2 SMNVEV (reference sequence). The CDR3 reads CASSFGGAGGGTDTQYF. The CDR3 DNA reads TGTGCCAGCAGTTTCGGGGGAGCGGGCGGGGGTACAGATACGCAGTATTTT.

The chain is built from TRBV19 and TRBJ1-1; D is unclear. Germline CDR1 reads LNHDA; CDR2 reads SQIVND (reference sequence). V was trimmed by 0 bases and J by 4 bases, leaving 9 bases between them. The CDR3 spans 14 residues. In DNA, the CDR3 is TGTGCCAGTAGTATAGATTACAGAGGCACTGAAGCTTTCTTT. It encodes CASSIDYRGTEAFF.